These 26 T cell receptor beta chains were all obtained from the same sample, sequenced in a study of blood T cell repertoires in COVID-19. Method: immunoSEQ multiplex PCR; TCRdb's copy keeps in-frame clones and lacks some. The sample has about 130,000 clones; roughly 89% are singletons. The sample taken for sequencing was peripheral blood. The receptors stem from a man aged 50 to 60 with active or convalescent COVID-19.

The chain recombines TRBV4-1 with TRBJ2-1; D might be TRBD2 (5 bases). The V end was cut by 2 bases, the J end by 8 bases, with 7 bases between. Germline values: CDR1 MGHRA, CDR2 YSYEKL. This CDR3 has 12 amino acids. CDR3 nucleotide sequence: TGCGCCAGCAGCCAAAGAGCGGATGAGCAGTTCTTC. It specifies CASSQRADEQFF.

The rearrangement links TRBV25-1 to TRBJ2-7; 7 bases fit TRBD1. V was clipped by 4 bases and J by 3 bases; unmatched bases: 9. The CDR3 consists of 15 residues. Germline values: CDR1 MGHDK, CDR2 SYGVNS. CDR3 residues: CASSVGTGAGYEQYF. Here the CDR3 DNA reads TGTGCCAGCAGTGTAGGAACAGGGGCGGGCTACGAGCAGTACTTC.

The V and J genes are TRBV9 and TRBJ1-1; 8 bases align to TRBD1. The ends lost 4 bases at V and 1 base at J; junction bases unmatched: 3. This CDR3 contains 14 residues. The germline V gene has CDR1 SGDLS and CDR2 YYNGEE. In DNA, the CDR3 is TGTGCCAGCAGCCAGGGGGCTGGGAACACTGAAGCTTTCTTT. Its translation: CASSQGAGNTEAFF.

This clone has just one count. The chain is built from TRBV19 and TRBJ1-4; 8 positions match TRBD1. V gave up 5 bases and J gave up 10 bases; unmatched junction bases: 6. The CDR3 contains 13 residues. Germline V CDR1 and CDR2: LNHDA, SQIVND (reference sequence). The CDR3 loop is CASSGQGGGKLFF. In nucleotides, the CDR3 is TGTGCCAGTAGTGGACAGGGAGGTGGAAAACTGTTTTTT.

The chain combines TRBV18 with TRBJ1-1; 11 nucleotides align to TRBD1. With V trimmed by 5 bases and J by 4 bases, 15 bases remained unmatched. This CDR3 is 18 amino acids long. Germline V gives CDR1 KGHSH, CDR2 LQKENI. The CDR3 DNA reads as TGTGCCAGCTCAAAGAATCAAGGACAGGGGGCTATTGGCACTGAAGCTTTCTTT. Translating gives CASSKNQGQGAIGTEAFF.

This chain joins TRBV7-8 and TRBJ1-6; D perhaps matches TRBD1 (6 bases). V lost 3 bases, J lost 6 bases, and 15 bases lay in between. The germline CDR1 and CDR2 sequences are SGHVS and FQNEAQ. CDR3 length: 16 residues. CDR3 nucleotide sequence: TGTGCCAGCAGCTTGGGGGCAACGGGCATTAATTCACCCCTCCACTTT. Its translation is CASSLGATGINSPLHF.

The chain links TRBV28 to TRBJ2-1; possibly TRBD2 for D (6 bases). This CDR3 spans 15 amino acids. With 3 bases removed from V and 2 bases from J, the gap between germline ends came to 11 bases. The germline CDR1 and CDR2 sequences are MDHEN and SYDVKM. The CDR3 sequence is CASSFRDWTYNEQFF. The CDR3 nucleotides read TGTGCCAGCAGTTTCCGGGACTGGACCTACAATGAGCAGTTCTTC.

This chain connects TRBV19 to TRBJ1-6; 8 bases agree with TRBD1. J was trimmed by 7 bases and V by 3 bases; bases with no gene match: 5. The length of the CDR3 is 15 residues. Germline V CDR1 and CDR2: LNHDA, SQIVND (reference sequence). DNA of the CDR3: TGTGCCAGTAGTATTTCGCGGGACAGGAATTCACCCCTCCACTTT. Residues: CASSISRDRNSPLHF.

The chain carries TRBV19 and TRBJ1-1; TRBD1 matches 7 bases. Trimming took 5 bases from V and 0 from J; bases not matched to a gene: 6. Germline CDR1 is LNHDA and CDR2 is SQIVND (reference sequence). The CDR3 is 15 residues long. The CDR3 reads CASSPQTGLNTEAFF. The CDR3 coding sequence is TGTGCCAGTAGTCCTCAGACAGGGCTGAACACTGAAGCTTTCTTT.

This sequence joins TRBV18 and TRBJ1-2, with TRBD1 matching 8 bases. The CDR3 loop spans 16 amino acids. Trimming at V came to 1 base and at J to 0 bases, leaving 4 bases not matched to a gene. Germline V gene lookup returns CDR1 KGHSH and CDR2 LQKENI. CDR3 nucleotide sequence: TGTGCCAGCTCACCACTCGGACAGGGAACTAACTATGGCTACACCTTC. It specifies CASSPLGQGTNYGYTF.

The chain has TRBV3-1 (or the pseudogene TRBV3-2) and TRBJ2-2; 12 bases fit TRBD2. V lost 4 bases and J lost 5; bases outside the gene matches: 8. Germline CDR1 and CDR2: LGHDT and YNNKEL (reference sequence). CDR3 length: 17 residues. The CDR3 nucleotides read TGTGCCAGCAGCCGATCCCTAGCGGGGGGGCAAACCGGGGAGCTGTTTTTT. It encodes CASSRSLAGGQTGELFF.

The J gene is TRBJ2-7, the V gene TRBV5-1; 8 nucleotides agree with TRBD2. The CDR3 is 16 amino acids. In germline, CDR1 is SGHRS, CDR2 YFSETQ. The V and J ends lost 2 bases and 1 base, in that order; junction bases with no gene match: 8. CDR3 in amino acids: CASSFGGTRVSYEQYF. CDR3 nucleotide sequence: TGCGCCAGCAGCTTCGGCGGGACTAGAGTTTCCTACGAGCAGTACTTC.

The V gene is TRBV6-5, the J gene TRBJ1-2; the D gene is possibly TRBD1 (6 bases). The germline CDR1 and CDR2 sequences are MNHEY and SVGAGI. The CDR3 runs to 14 residues. Trimming left V 5 bases short and J 4 bases short, with 14 bases between. CDR3 amino acids: CASSPGAAGYGYTF. In DNA form, the CDR3 reads TGTGCCAGCAGTCCAGGGGCGGCTGGCTATGGCTACACCTTC.

The rearrangement links TRBV7-2 to TRBJ1-5, with 7 bases aligning to TRBD1. After removal of 5 bases from V and 8 bases from J, the junction contained 9 bases not matched to a gene. CDR3 length equals 14 residues. Germline V gene sequence: CDR1 SGHTA, CDR2 FQGNSA. The CDR3 DNA reads TGTGCCAGCAGCGTTGGGGGGCAGGGGGAGCCCCAGCATTTT. Translated: CASSVGGQGEPQHF.

The chain couples TRBV6-5 to TRBJ2-1; 10 nucleotides match TRBD1. With V trimmed by 6 bases and J by 4 bases, 3 bases remained unmatched. This CDR3 has 14 residues. Germline lookup yields CDR1 MNHEY and CDR2 SVGAGI. The CDR3 region is CASSDRGQYNEQFF. The CDR3 coding sequence is TGTGCCAGCAGCGACAGGGGGCAGTACAATGAGCAGTTCTTC.

V usage is TRBV18 and J usage is TRBJ1-5; 12 bases are a match to TRBD1. Looked up from germline, CDR1 is KGHSH and CDR2 is LQKENI. The V segment lost 3 bases and the J segment 1 base; nucleotides outside the gene matches: 10. CDR3 length: 19 residues. The chain's CDR3 is CASSPLGTGGVQSNQPQHF. The CDR3 DNA sequence: TGTGCCAGCTCACCGCTCGGGACAGGGGGCGTTCAAAGCAATCAGCCCCAGCATTTT.

The V and J genes are TRBV7-2 and TRBJ1-1, with 9 bases lining up with TRBD1. Germline V gene sequence: CDR1 SGHTA, CDR2 FQGNSA. The CDR3 covers 14 residues. With 5 bases clipped from V and 8 bases from J, the junction kept 9 bases outside the gene matches. The CDR3 spells CASSQRDRDSEAFF. The CDR3 coding sequence is TGTGCCAGCAGCCAACGGGACAGGGATTCCGAAGCTTTCTTT.

The chain links TRBV6-5 to TRBJ1-5, with TRBD1 matching over 10 bases. Trimming at V came to 6 bases and at J to 5 bases, leaving 4 bases not matched to a gene. The length of the CDR3 is 14 residues. CDR1 and CDR2 from the germline V gene are MNHEY and SVGAGI. In DNA, the CDR3 is TGTGCCAGCAGGGACAGGGGGGTCGATCAGCCCCAGCATTTT. This translates into CASRDRGVDQPQHF.

V usage is TRBV14 and J usage is TRBJ1-2; D gene uncertain. Germline CDR1 and CDR2: SGHDN and FVKESK. V was cut by 0 bases and J by 4 bases, with 9 bases left in between. The CDR3 contains 14 residues. CDR3 sequence (DNA): TGTGCCAGCAGCCAAGATCGCCTAACCTATGGCTACACCTTC. This translates into CASSQDRLTYGYTF.

The chain has TRBV2 and TRBJ1-1; D not certain. Trimming removed 2 bases from V and 2 bases from J, with 9 bases in between. This CDR3 contains 14 residues. CDR1 and CDR2 from the germline V gene are SNHLY and FYNNEI. CDR3 sequence (DNA): TGTGCCAGCAGTGAACTCGGGTATAACACTGAAGCTTTCTTT. This encodes CASSELGYNTEAFF.

This chain connects TRBV2 to TRBJ2-1, with TRBD2 matching over 14 bases. With V trimmed by 6 bases and J by 3 bases, 7 bases remained unmatched. Germline CDR1 is SNHLY and CDR2 is FYNNEI. The CDR3 contains 17 residues. The CDR3 DNA reads TGTGCCAGCAGAGCTGGACTAGCGGGAGGCTACTACAATGAGCAGTTCTTC. Translated, it gives CASRAGLAGGYYNEQFF.

The J gene is TRBJ2-1, the V gene TRBV9; D possibly corresponds to TRBD2 (6 bases). Germline CDR1 is SGDLS and CDR2 is YYNGEE. With 6 bases removed from V and 0 bases from J, the gap between germline ends came to 19 bases. This CDR3 contains 17 residues. The CDR3 coding sequence is TGTGCCAGCACGGCTTCTGTAGGGACTCACTCCTACAATGAGCAGTTCTTC. Translated: CASTASVGTHSYNEQFF.

The rearrangement uses TRBV5-1 and TRBJ2-7; TRBD2 matches at 7 bases. J lost 0 bases, V lost 0 bases, and 6 bases had no gene match. Germline CDR1 SGHRS, CDR2 YFSETQ. This CDR3 is built from 16 residues. The CDR3 coding sequence is TGCGCCAGCAGCTTGGCCTTGGCGGGAGACTCCTACGAGCAGTACTTC. Its translation is CASSLALAGDSYEQYF.

The V and J genes are TRBV6-2 or TRBV6-3 and TRBJ2-1; TRBD2 matches at 12 bases. The trim removed 5 bases at V and 7 bases at J, leaving 3 bases unmatched. The CDR3 covers 14 residues. In germline, CDR1 is MNHEY, CDR2 SVGEGT. The CDR3 DNA sequence: TGTGCCAGCAGTAGGACTAGCGGGAAGAATGAGCAGTTCTTC. Its translation is CASSRTSGKNEQFF.

The V gene is TRBV4-2, the J gene TRBJ2-3; 8 bases are a match to TRBD1. This CDR3 region has 15 residues. Germline CDR1 and CDR2: LGHNA and YNFKEQ. V dropped 3 bases and J dropped 5; count of bases not matched to a gene: 7. The CDR3 sequence is CASSHEGQAKDTQYF. CDR3 nucleotide sequence: TGTGCCAGCAGCCACGAGGGACAGGCTAAAGATACGCAGTATTTT.

This chain joins TRBV6-6 and TRBJ1-4; 8 nucleotides match TRBD1. The junction had 10 bases not matched to a gene; V was cut back by 6 bases and J by 7 bases. The CDR3 is 15 amino acids. Germline V CDR1 and CDR2: MNHNY, SVGAGI (reference sequence). Here the CDR3 DNA reads TGTGCCAGCAGCCCAATTCAGGGGGCCGGTGAAAAACTGTTTTTT. It encodes CASSPIQGAGEKLFF.